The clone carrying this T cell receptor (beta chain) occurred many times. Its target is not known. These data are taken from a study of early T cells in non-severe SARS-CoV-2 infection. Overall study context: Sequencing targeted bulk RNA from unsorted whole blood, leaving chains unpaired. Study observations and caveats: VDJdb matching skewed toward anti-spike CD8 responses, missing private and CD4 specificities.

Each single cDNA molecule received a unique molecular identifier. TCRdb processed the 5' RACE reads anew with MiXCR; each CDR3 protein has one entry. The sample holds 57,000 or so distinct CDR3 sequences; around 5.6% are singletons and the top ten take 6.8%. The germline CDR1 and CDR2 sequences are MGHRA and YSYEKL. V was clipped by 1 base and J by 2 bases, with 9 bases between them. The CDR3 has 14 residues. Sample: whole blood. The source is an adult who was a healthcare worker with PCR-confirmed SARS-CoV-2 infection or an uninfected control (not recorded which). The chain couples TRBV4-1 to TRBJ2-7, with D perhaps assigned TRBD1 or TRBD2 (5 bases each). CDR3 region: CASSQAGPPYEQYF. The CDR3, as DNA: TGCGCCAGCAGCCAAGCGGGACCGCCCTACGAGCAGTACTTC.